These 18 T cell receptor beta chains came from one sample sequenced in a study of cytomegalovirus exposure and HLA in healthy donors. Primers: 60 Vbeta forward and 13 Jbeta reverse. TCRdb's table, derived via immunoSEQ multiplex PCR, lists solely in-frame clones and lacks some. The sample shows 200,000 or so clones, 82% of them seen only once. Sequenced sample: PBMCs. The receptors here all came from a boy younger than 10 in good health and CMV-seronegative.

The J gene is TRBJ1-5, the V gene TRBV19; D possibly corresponds to TRBD1 (6 bases). In germline, CDR1 is LNHDA, CDR2 SQIVND (reference sequence). The CDR3 sequence is 11 residues long. V was shortened by 9 bases and J by 7 bases, with 10 bases between the two germline ends. The DNA for the CDR3 is TGTGCCAGAACACAGGGCCAGCCCCAGCATTTT. Its translation is CARTQGQPQHF.

This rearrangement joins TRBV9 to TRBJ2-5; D remains unclear. CDR3 length equals 14 residues. Germline CDR1 reads SGDLS; CDR2 reads YYNGEE. V lost 2 bases and J 5 bases, leaving 13 bases between the germline ends. As DNA, the CDR3 is TGTGCCAGCAGCGTGGAATCATGGGCGGAGACCCAGTACTTC. Translated, it gives CASSVESWAETQYF. The whole variable domain, filled in from reference TRBV9 and TRBJ2-5, reads DSGVTQTPKHLITATGQRVTLRCSPRSGDLSVYWYQQSLDQGLQFLIQYYNGEERAKGNILERFSAQQFPDLHSELNLSSLELGDSALYFCASSVESWAETQYFGPGTRLLVL.

This clone has more than one count but fewer than ten. The V call is TRBV27, the J call TRBJ2-5, with 7 bases matching TRBD1. V lost 10 bases and J lost 2; bases outside the gene matches: 7. The CDR3 has 13 residues. CDR1 and CDR2 (germline): MNHEY, SMNVEV (reference sequence). This CDR3 is CANPGQHQETQYF. The DNA for the CDR3 is TGTGCCAACCCGGGACAGCATCAAGAGACCCAGTACTTC.

The chain employs TRBV7-2 and TRBJ2-7; 14 bases agree with TRBD2. The CDR3 is 16 amino acids. Germline CDR1 SGHTA, CDR2 FQGNSA. J lost 5 bases, V lost 5 bases, and 8 bases had no gene match. CDR3 in DNA: TGTGCCAGCAGCCCCTGGACTAGCGGGGGGCGGAACGAGCAGTACTTC. Encoded protein: CASSPWTSGGRNEQYF.

The chain recombines TRBV6-5 with TRBJ2-7, with D perhaps matching TRBD2 (6 bases). There are 11 residues in the CDR3. The germline V gene encodes CDR1 MNHEY and CDR2 SVGAGI. V was cut by 2 bases and J by 10 bases, with 9 bases left in between. CDR3 loop: CASSYRGEQYF. CDR3 coding DNA: TGTGCCAGCAGTTACCGCGGGGAACAGTACTTC.

The chain has TRBV30 and TRBJ1-3, with 10 bases identical to TRBD1. The trim removed 7 bases at V and 6 bases at J, leaving 15 bases unmatched. Germline V gene lookup returns CDR1 GTSNPN and CDR2 SVGIG (reference sequence). The length of the CDR3 is 16 residues. CDR3 amino acids: CASTRPGQGILNTIYF. CDR3 bases: TGTGCCTCGACGAGGCCGGGACAGGGGATTCTAAACACCATATATTTT.

This chain joins TRBV7-3 and TRBJ2-2; D is unclear. Looked up from germline, CDR1 is SGHTA and CDR2 is FQGTGA. There are 18 residues in the CDR3. V lost 1 base and J lost 5, with 20 bases in between. This CDR3 is CASSLNPEPRLPTGELFF. The CDR3 DNA sequence: TGTGCCAGCAGCTTAAATCCAGAGCCCAGGCTGCCTACCGGGGAGCTGTTTTTT. Complete variable domain (other parts from reference TRBV7-3 and TRBJ2-2): GAGVSQTPSNKVTEKGKYVELRCDPISGHTALYWYRQSLGQGPEFLIYFQGTGAADDSGLPNDRFFAVRPEGSVSTLKIQRTERGDSAVYLCASSLNPEPRLPTGELFFGEGSRLTVL.

The rearrangement links TRBV4-3 to TRBJ1-2; 7 bases align to TRBD1. After removal of 3 bases from V and 3 bases from J, the junction contained 10 bases not matched to a gene. The germline CDR1 and CDR2 sequences are LGHNA and YSLEER. This CDR3 is built from 16 residues. CDR3 in DNA: TGCGCCAGCAGCCAGGCCAGAAGGGACAGTCACTATGGCTACACCTTC. Its translation: CASSQARRDSHYGYTF.

This sequence joins TRBV5-1 and TRBJ2-5; TRBD1 aligns across 7 bases. The germline V gene has CDR1 SGHRS and CDR2 YFSETQ. The CDR3 has 14 residues. Trimming took 5 bases from V and 3 from J; bases not matched to a gene: 7. CDR3 bases: TGCGCCAGCAGATTTTGGACAGGAAAAGAGACCCAGTACTTC. Its translation is CASRFWTGKETQYF.

The rearrangement uses TRBV11-2 and TRBJ1-2; the D gene is possibly TRBD1 (5 bases). The CDR3 is 13 residues long. With 1 base removed from V and 2 bases from J, the gap between germline ends came to 5 bases. CDR1 and CDR2 (germline): SGHAT, FQNNGV. The CDR3 region is CASSLGQNYGYTF. CDR3 coding DNA: TGTGCCAGCAGCTTAGGACAGAACTATGGCTACACCTTC.

The gene calls are TRBV6-6 and TRBJ2-1; possible D gene TRBD2, 5 bases. Germline values: CDR1 MNHNY, CDR2 SVGAGI (reference sequence). The CDR3 runs to 14 residues. The V gene lost 7 bases and the J gene lost 0 bases, with 10 bases spanning the gap. The CDR3 nucleotides are TGTGCCAGCACCCAGGACTCCTCCTACAATGAGCAGTTCTTC. This translates into CASTQDSSYNEQFF.

This chain joins TRBV16 and TRBJ1-5; D might be TRBD1 (6 bases). The germline V gene has CDR1 KGHSY and CDR2 FQNENV. Trimming took off 3 bases at V and 4 bases at J, with 13 bases between the two ends. This CDR3 has 15 amino acids. In DNA, the CDR3 is TGTGCCAGCAGCCAGCAGGGGAGCTATAATCAGCCCCAGCATTTT. Translation gives CASSQQGSYNQPQHF.

The J gene is TRBJ2-5, the V gene TRBV7-8; weak D call: TRBD1 (6 bases). The DNA end is more similar to TRBJ2-7, so the J call may be wrong. Looked up from germline, CDR1 is SGHVS and CDR2 is FQNEAQ. The CDR3 contains 12 residues. As DNA, the CDR3 is TGTGCCAGCAACAGGGCCGGGTACGAGCAGTACTTC. Its protein is CASNRAGYEQYF.

The V gene is TRBV6-5, the J gene TRBJ2-7; 8 nucleotides match TRBD2. The CDR3 is made up of 15 amino acids. CDR1 is MNHEY, CDR2 SVGAGI, per germline. Trimming at V came to 6 bases and at J to 3 bases, leaving 10 bases not matched to a gene. For the CDR3, the DNA is TGTGCCAGCAGATATACTAGCGCGGGAGGCTACGAGCAGTACTTC. This sequence encodes CASRYTSAGGYEQYF.

The chain uses TRBV18 and TRBJ1-2; no clear D. This CDR3 region has 13 residues. Germline assignment: CDR1 KGHSH and CDR2 LQKENI. V was shortened by 2 bases and J by 4 bases, with 8 bases between the two germline ends. CDR3 DNA: TGTGCCAGCTCACCAGGGTCAGGCTATGGCTACACCTTC. Residues: CASSPGSGYGYTF.

CDR3: CASSQDPGVRGTF. As DNA, the CDR3 is TGCGCCAGCAGCCAAGATCCGGGAGTCCGGGGCACCTTC. The V and J genes are TRBV4-3 and TRBJ1-2; D gene ambiguous. The CDR3 spans 13 residues. V lost 0 bases and J lost 13, with 15 bases in between. Germline CDR1 is LGHNA and CDR2 is YSLEER.

The chain combines TRBV27 with TRBJ2-5, with a possible D match to TRBD2 (5 bases). Trimming removed 7 bases at V and 5 bases at J, with 20 bases between. The CDR3 is 15 residues long. The germline gives CDR1 MNHEY, CDR2 SMNVEV (reference sequence). CDR3 sequence: CASTSRGAWRETQYF. Here the CDR3 DNA reads TGTGCCAGCACCTCTCGCGGAGCCTGGAGGGAGACCCAGTACTTC.

The chain links TRBV27 to TRBJ1-5; D gene uncertain. This CDR3 is built from 16 residues. The V and J ends lost 1 base and 4 bases respectively, with 14 bases between them. Germline values: CDR1 MNHEY, CDR2 SMNVEV (reference sequence). CDR3 DNA: TGTGCCAGCAGTTTATACCCCGGTTCCGTTAATCAGCCCCAGCATTTT. Amino acids: CASSLYPGSVNQPQHF.